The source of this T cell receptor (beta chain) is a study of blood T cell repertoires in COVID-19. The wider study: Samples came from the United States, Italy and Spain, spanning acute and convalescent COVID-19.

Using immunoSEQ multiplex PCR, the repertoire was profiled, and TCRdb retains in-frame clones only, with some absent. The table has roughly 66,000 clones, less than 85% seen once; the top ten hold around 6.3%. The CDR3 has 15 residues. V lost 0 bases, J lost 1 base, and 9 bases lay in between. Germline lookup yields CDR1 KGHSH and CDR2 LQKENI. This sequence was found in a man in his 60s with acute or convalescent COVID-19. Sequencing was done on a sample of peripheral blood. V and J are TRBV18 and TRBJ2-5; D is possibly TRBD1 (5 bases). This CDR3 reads CASSPPSGIQETQYF. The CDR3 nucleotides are TGTGCCAGCTCACCACCGTCAGGGATCCAAGAGACCCAGTACTTC.